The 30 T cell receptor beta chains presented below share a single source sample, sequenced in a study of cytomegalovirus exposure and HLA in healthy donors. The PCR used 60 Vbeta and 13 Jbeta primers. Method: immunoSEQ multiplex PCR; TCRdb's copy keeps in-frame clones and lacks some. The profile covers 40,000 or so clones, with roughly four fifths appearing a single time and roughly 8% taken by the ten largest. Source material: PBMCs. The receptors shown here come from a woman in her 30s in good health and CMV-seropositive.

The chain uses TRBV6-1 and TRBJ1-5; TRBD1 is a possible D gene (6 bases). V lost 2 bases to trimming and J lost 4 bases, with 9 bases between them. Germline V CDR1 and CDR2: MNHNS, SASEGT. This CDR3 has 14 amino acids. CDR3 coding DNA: TGTGCCAGCAGTGAAAGGGGGTGGAATCAGCCCCAGCATTTT. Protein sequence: CASSERGWNQPQHF.

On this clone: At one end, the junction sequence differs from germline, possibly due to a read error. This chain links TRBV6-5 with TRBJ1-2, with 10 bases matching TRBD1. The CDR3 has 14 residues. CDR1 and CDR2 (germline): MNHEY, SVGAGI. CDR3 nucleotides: TGTGTCAGCAGGCACCGGGACAGGGGATATGGCTACACCTTC. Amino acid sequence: CVSRHRDRGYGYTF.

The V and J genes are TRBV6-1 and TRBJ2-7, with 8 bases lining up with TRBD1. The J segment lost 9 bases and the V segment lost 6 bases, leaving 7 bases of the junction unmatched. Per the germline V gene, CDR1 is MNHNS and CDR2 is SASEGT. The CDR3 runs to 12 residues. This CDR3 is CASSLQGDGQYF. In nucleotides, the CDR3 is TGTGCCAGCAGCCTACAGGGGGATGGGCAGTACTTC.

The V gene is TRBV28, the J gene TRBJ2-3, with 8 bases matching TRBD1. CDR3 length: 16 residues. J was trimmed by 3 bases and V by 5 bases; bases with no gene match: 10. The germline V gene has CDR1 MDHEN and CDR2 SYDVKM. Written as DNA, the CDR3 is TGTGCCAGCAGTCCCACACGACAGGGGCCTACAGATACGCAGTATTTT. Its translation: CASSPTRQGPTDTQYF.

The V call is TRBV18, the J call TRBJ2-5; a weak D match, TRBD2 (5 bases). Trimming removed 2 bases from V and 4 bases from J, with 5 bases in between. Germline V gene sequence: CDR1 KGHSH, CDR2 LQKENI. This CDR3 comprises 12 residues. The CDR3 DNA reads TGTGCCAGCTCACCAGAGGGAGAGACCCAGTACTTC. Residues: CASSPEGETQYF.

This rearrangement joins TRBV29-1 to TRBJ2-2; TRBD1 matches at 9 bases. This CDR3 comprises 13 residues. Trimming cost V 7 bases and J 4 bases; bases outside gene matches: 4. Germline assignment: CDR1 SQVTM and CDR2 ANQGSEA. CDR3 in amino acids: CSAWGQGTGELFF. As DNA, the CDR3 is TGCAGCGCCTGGGGACAGGGCACCGGGGAGCTGTTTTTT.

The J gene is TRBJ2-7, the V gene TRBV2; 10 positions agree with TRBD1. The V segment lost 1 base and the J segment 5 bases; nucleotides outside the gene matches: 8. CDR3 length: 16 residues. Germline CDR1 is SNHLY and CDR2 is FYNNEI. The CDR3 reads CASSEGWGQGSDEQYF. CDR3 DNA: TGTGCCAGCAGTGAAGGATGGGGACAGGGGTCGGACGAGCAGTACTTC.

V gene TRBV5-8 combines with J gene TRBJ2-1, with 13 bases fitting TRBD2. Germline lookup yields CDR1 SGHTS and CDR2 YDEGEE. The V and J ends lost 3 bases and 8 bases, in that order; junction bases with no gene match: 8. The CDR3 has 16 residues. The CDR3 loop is CASSSFGLAGEDEQFF. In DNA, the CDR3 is TGTGCCAGCAGCTCTTTCGGACTAGCGGGAGAGGATGAGCAGTTCTTC.

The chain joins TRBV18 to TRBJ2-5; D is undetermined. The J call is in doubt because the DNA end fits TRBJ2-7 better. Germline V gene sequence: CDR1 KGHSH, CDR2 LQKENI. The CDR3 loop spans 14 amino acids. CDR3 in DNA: TGTGCCAGCTCACCACCGACTGGGGCCTACGAGCAGTACTTC. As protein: CASSPPTGAYEQYF.

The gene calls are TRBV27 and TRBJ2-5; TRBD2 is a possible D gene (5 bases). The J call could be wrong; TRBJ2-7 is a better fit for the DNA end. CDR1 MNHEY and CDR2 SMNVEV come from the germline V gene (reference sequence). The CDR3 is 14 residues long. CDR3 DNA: TGTGCCAGCATCCCGAATGGGAGCCCCTACGAGCAGTACTTC. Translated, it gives CASIPNGSPYEQYF.

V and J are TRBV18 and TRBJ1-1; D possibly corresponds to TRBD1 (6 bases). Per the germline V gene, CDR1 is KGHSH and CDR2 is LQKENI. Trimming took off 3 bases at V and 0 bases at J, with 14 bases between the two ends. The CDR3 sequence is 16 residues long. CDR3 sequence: CASSPAATGMNTEAFF. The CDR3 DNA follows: TGTGCCAGCTCACCGGCCGCTACAGGGATGAACACTGAAGCTTTCTTT.

The CDR3 region has the DNA TGTGCCATCAGCCCGGGACAGGGCATTTGCGAGCAGTACTTC. Its protein product is CAISPGQGICEQYF. This chain links TRBV10-3 with TRBJ2-7, with 9 positions matching TRBD1. The germline V gene encodes CDR1 ENHRY and CDR2 SYGVKD. V was clipped by 6 bases and J by 6 bases; unmatched bases: 9. The CDR3 is 14 residues long.

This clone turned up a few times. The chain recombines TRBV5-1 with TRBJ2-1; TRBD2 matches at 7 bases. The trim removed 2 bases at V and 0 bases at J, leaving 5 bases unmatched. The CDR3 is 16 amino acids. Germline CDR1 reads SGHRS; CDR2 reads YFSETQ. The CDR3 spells CASSFVSGISYNEQFF. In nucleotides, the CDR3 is TGCGCCAGCAGCTTCGTCAGCGGGATCTCCTACAATGAGCAGTTCTTC.

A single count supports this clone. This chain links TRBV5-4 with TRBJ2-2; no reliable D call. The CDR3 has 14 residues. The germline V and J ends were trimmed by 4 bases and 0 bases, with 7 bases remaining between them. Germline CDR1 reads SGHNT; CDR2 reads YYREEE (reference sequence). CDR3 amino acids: CASSQTPNTGELFF. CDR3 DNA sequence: TGTGCCAGCAGCCAAACACCGAACACCGGGGAGCTGTTTTTT.

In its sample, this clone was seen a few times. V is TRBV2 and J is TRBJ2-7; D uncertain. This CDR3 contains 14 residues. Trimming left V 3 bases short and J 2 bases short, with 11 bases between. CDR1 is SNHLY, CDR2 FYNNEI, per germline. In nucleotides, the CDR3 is TGTGCCAGCAGTGAGGCTGTAAGCGCCTACGAGCAGTACTTC. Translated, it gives CASSEAVSAYEQYF.

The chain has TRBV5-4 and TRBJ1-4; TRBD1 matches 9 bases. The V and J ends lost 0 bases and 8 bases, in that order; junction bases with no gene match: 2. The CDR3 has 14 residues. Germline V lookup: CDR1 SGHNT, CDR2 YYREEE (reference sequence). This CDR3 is CASSLGQGEEKLFF. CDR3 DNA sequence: TGTGCCAGCAGCTTGGGACAGGGGGAAGAAAAACTGTTTTTT.

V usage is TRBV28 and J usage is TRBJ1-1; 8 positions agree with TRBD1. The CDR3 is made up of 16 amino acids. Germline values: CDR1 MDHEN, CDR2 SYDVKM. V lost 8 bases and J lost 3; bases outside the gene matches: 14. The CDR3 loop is CASGWPDREGDTEAFF. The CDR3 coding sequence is TGTGCCAGCGGGTGGCCGGACAGGGAGGGGGACACTGAAGCTTTCTTT.

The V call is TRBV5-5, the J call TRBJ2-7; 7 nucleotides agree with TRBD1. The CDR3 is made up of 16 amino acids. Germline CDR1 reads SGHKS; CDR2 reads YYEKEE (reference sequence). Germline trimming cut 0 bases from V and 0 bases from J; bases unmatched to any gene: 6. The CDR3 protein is CASSLATGAPSYEQYF. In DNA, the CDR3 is TGTGCCAGCAGCTTGGCAACAGGGGCCCCCTCCTACGAGCAGTACTTC.

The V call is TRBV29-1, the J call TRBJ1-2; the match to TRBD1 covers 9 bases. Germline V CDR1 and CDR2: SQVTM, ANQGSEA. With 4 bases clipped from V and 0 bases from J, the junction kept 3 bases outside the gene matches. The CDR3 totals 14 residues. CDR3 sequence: CSVAGQGTNYGYTF. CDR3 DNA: TGCAGCGTTGCGGGACAGGGAACTAACTATGGCTACACCTTC.

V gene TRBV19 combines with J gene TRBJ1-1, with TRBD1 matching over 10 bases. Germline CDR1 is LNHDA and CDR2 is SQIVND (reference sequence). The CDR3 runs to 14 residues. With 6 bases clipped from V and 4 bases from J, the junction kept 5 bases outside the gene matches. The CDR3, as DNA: TGTGCCAGTAGGGAGTGGACAGGGGGCACTGAAGCTTTCTTT. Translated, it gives CASREWTGGTEAFF.

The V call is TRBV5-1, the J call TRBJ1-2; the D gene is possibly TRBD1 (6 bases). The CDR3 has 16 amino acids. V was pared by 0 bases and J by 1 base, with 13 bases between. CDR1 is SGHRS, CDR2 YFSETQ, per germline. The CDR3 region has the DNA TGCGCCAGCAGCTTGGCCGGACAGAAAGATAACTATGGCTACACCTTC. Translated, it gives CASSLAGQKDNYGYTF.

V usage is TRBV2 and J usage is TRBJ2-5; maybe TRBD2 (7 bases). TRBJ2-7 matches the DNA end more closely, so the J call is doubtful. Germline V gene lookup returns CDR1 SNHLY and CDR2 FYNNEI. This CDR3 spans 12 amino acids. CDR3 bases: TGTGCCACACGGGGGGCAGAGCGCGAGCAGTACTTC. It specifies CATRGAEREQYF.

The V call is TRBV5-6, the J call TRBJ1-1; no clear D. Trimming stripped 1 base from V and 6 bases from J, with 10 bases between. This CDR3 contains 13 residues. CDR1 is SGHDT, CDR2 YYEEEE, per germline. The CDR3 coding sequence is TGTGCCAGCAGCTTGCGAGGCGTATCTGAAGCTTTCTTT. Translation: CASSLRGVSEAFF.

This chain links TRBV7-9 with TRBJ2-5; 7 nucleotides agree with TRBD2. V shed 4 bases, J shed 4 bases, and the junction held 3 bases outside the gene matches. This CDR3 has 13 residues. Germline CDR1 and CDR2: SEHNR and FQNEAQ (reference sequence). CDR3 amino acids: CASSSTGGETQYF. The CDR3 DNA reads TGTGCCAGCAGCTCCACGGGGGGAGAGACCCAGTACTTC.

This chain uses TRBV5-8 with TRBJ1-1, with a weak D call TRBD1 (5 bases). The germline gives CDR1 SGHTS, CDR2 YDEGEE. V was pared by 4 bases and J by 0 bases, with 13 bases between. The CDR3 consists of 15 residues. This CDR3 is CASSRQPAMNTEAFF. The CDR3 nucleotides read TGTGCCAGCAGCCGACAGCCTGCTATGAACACTGAAGCTTTCTTT.

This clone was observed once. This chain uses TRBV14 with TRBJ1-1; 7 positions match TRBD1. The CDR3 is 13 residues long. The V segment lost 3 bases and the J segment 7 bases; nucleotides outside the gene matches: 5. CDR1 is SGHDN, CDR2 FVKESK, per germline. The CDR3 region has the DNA TGTGCCAGCAGCCAGCTCCAGGGGGGTGAAGCTTTCTTT. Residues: CASSQLQGGEAFF.

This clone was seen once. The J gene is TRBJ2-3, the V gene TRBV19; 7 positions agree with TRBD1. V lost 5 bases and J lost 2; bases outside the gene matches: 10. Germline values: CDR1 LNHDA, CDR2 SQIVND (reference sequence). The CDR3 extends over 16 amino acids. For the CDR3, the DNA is TGTGCCAGTAGTGGGCAGACAGGGCATTTCACAGATACGCAGTATTTT. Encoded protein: CASSGQTGHFTDTQYF.

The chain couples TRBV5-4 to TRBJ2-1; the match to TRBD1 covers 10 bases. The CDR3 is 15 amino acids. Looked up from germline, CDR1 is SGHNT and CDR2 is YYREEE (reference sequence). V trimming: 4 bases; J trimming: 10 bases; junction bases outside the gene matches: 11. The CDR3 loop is CASSLRQGAMGEQFF. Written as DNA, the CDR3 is TGTGCCAGCAGCCTTAGACAGGGGGCCATGGGGGAGCAGTTCTTC.

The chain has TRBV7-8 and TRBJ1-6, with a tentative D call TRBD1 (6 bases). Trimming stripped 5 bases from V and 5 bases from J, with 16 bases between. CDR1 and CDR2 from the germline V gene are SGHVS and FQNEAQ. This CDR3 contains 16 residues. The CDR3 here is CASSQHLTGNNSPLHF. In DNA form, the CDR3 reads TGTGCCAGCAGCCAACACCTTACAGGGAATAATTCACCCCTCCACTTT.

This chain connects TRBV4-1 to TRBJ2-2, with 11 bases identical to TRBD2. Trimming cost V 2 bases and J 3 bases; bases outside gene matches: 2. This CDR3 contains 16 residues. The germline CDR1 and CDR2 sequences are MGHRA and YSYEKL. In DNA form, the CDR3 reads TGCGCCAGCAGCCAATATAGCGGGGGGGACACCGGGGAGCTGTTTTTT. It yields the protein CASSQYSGGDTGELFF.